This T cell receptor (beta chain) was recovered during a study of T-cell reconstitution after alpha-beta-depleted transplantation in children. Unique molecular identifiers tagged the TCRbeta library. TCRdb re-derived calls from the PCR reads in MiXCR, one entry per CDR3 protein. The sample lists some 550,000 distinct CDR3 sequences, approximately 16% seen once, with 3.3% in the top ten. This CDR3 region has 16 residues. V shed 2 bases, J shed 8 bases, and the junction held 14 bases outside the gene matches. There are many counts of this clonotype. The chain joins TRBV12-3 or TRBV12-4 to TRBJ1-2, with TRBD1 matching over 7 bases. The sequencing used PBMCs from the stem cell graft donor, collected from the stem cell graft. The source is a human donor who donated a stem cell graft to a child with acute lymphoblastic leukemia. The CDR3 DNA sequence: TGTGCCAGCAGTTTACTAAGCAGGACAGGCCTGTCCGGCTACACCTTC. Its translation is CASSLLSRTGLSGYTF.